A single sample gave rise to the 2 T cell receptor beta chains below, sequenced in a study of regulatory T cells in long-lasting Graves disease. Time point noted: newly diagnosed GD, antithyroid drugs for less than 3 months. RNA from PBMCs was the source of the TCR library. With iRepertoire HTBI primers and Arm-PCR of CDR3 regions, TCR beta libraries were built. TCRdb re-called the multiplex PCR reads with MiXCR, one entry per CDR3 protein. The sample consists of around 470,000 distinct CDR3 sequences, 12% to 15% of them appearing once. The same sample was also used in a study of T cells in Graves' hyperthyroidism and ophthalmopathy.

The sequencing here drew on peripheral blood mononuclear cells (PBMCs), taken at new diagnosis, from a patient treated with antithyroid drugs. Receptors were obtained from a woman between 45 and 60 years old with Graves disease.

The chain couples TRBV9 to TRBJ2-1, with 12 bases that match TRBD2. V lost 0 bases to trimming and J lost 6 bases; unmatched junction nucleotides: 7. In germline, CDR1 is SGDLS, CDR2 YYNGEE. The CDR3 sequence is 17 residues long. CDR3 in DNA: TGTGCCAGCAGCGTAGGACCGGGACTAGCGGGCGGCAATGAGCAGTTCTTC. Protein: CASSVGPGLAGGNEQFF.

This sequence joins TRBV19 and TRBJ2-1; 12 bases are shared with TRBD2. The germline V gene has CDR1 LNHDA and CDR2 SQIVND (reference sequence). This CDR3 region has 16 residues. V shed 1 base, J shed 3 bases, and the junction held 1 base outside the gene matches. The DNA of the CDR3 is TGTGCCAGTAGTATAGTGGGACTAGCGGGCTACAATGAGCAGTTCTTC. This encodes CASSIVGLAGYNEQFF.